Below are 9 T cell receptor beta chains sequenced from a single sample in a study of blood T cell repertoires in COVID-19. Profiling relied on immunoSEQ multiplex PCR, and the TCRdb table lists in-frame clones only, not all of them. The sample carries 300,000 or so clones, about nine tenths recorded once. Specimen: PBMCs or T cells enriched from blood (not recorded which). The receptor source for this set is a man aged 55 to 69 who had recovered from COVID-19.

The J gene is TRBJ1-5, the V gene TRBV19; D may be TRBD1 (5 bases). CDR1 LNHDA and CDR2 SQIVND come from the germline V gene (reference sequence). Trimming left V 3 bases short and J 2 bases short, with 11 bases between. CDR3 length equals 15 residues. CDR3 sequence reads: CASSIPGIGNQPQHF. The CDR3 DNA follows: TGTGCCAGTAGTATTCCAGGGATTGGCAATCAGCCCCAGCATTTT.

This clone was observed once. Within the sample, other DNA sequences also encode this same CDR3. The chain couples TRBV4-3 to TRBJ1-5; weak D call: TRBD1 (6 bases). Per germline, CDR1 LGHNA and CDR2 YSLEER. V was trimmed by 0 bases and J by 0 bases, leaving 9 bases between them. The CDR3 spans 16 residues. CDR3 sequence (DNA): TGCGCCAGCAGCCAAGATCGAGGGGGTAGCAATCAGCCCCAGCATTTT. Amino acids: CASSQDRGGSNQPQHF.

V gene TRBV6-2 or TRBV6-3 combines with J gene TRBJ1-6, with D unresolved. Trimming took off 4 bases at V and 0 bases at J, with 7 bases between the two ends. Per the germline V gene, CDR1 is MNHEY and CDR2 is SVGEGT. The CDR3 is made up of 15 amino acids. The chain's CDR3 is CASSFRDSYNSPLHF. The CDR3 DNA sequence: TGTGCCAGCAGTTTCCGAGACTCCTATAATTCACCCCTCCACTTT.

The J gene is TRBJ2-3, the V gene TRBV9; 8 bases are shared with TRBD1. The V gene end was trimmed by 3 bases and the J gene end by 6 bases; junction bases not matched to a gene: 15. The germline CDR1 and CDR2 sequences are SGDLS and YYNGEE. The CDR3 contains 17 residues. The CDR3 DNA follows: TGTGCCAGCAGCGCCCGACCACAGGGGGTTGCTTTGGATACGCAGTATTTT. Translation gives CASSARPQGVALDTQYF.

The V call is TRBV6-5, the J call TRBJ1-5, with 7 bases lining up with TRBD1. Germline trimming cut 10 bases from V and 1 base from J; bases unmatched to any gene: 7. The germline gives CDR1 MNHEY, CDR2 SVGAGI. The CDR3 runs 14 residues. The DNA for the CDR3 is TGTGCCAACCAAGACAGGGCCAGCAATCAGCCCCAGCATTTT. Translating it yields CANQDRASNQPQHF.

The rearrangement joins TRBV12-5 to TRBJ2-5, with 10 nucleotides matching TRBD2. V shed 11 bases and J 5 bases; nucleotides not matched to a gene: 2. This CDR3 is built from 11 residues. Germline V CDR1 and CDR2: LGHNT, FRNRAP. CDR3 nucleotide sequence: TGTGCTTCGGGACTAGCGGAGACCCAGTACTTC. This codes for CASGLAETQYF.

The chain recombines TRBV5-4 with TRBJ2-7, with TRBD1 matching over 9 bases. The V gene end was trimmed by 2 bases and the J gene end by 7 bases; junction bases not matched to a gene: 4. The CDR3 is 13 amino acids. The germline V gene has CDR1 SGHNT and CDR2 YYREEE (reference sequence). The CDR3 nucleotides are TGTGCCAGCAGCTTACAGGGGGCGCATGAGCAGTACTTC. Protein product: CASSLQGAHEQYF.

In its sample, this clone was seen once. The chain has TRBV3-1 (or the pseudogene TRBV3-2) and TRBJ1-2; 7 bases align to TRBD1. The trim removed 3 bases at V and 4 bases at J, leaving 5 bases unmatched. CDR1 and CDR2 from the germline V gene are LGHDT and YNNKEL (reference sequence). The CDR3 extends over 14 amino acids. The CDR3 region is CASSQYAGGYGYTF. CDR3 nucleotides: TGTGCCAGCAGCCAGTACGCAGGGGGCTATGGCTACACCTTC.

The CDR3 here is CASSSGGSYEQYF. As DNA, the CDR3 is TGTGCCAGCTCTAGCGGGGGTTCCTACGAGCAGTACTTC. The chain uses TRBV6-5 and TRBJ2-7; 10 nucleotides match TRBD2. CDR3 length: 13 amino acids. J gave up 1 base and V 8 bases, and 2 bases lay outside the gene matches. CDR1 MNHEY and CDR2 SVGAGI come from the germline V gene.